The 12 T cell receptor beta chains listed next were all sequenced from one sample in a study of human T cells and chemical hapten exposure. Indicated time point: pre-sensitization, week 0. The sample's treatment: therapeutic diphenylcyclopropenone sensitization with weekly scalp DPC. TCRdb reprocessed the RACE reads with MiXCR, giving one entry per CDR3 protein. The sample consists of about 80,000 distinct CDR3 sequences, around 15% of them appearing once. Sequenced here: whole blood, sampled in connection with sensitization to the hapten diphenylcyclopropenone (DPC). The receptors shown here come from a woman aged 45-65 years with alopecia areata. Some clones in this sample may be carry-over from other donors' samples.

CDR3 DNA: TGCGCCAGCAGCCAGGACAGTGCTAACTATGGCTACACCTTC. It codes for CASSQDSANYGYTF. The chain has TRBV4-3 and TRBJ1-2; TRBD1 is a possible D gene (6 bases). Germline-derived CDR1 and CDR2 are LGHNA and YSLEER. The V and J ends lost 3 bases and 0 bases respectively, with 8 bases between them. The CDR3 is 14 amino acids.

Ten or more counts support this clonotype. The V call is TRBV11-2, the J call TRBJ2-5; possibly TRBD1 for D (5 bases). The V gene lost 1 base and the J gene lost 4 bases, with 16 bases spanning the gap. The CDR3 totals 16 residues. Per germline, CDR1 SGHAT and CDR2 FQNNGV. CDR3 residues: CASSLGRQQWTETQYF. The DNA for the CDR3 is TGTGCCAGCAGCTTAGGGCGACAGCAGTGGACAGAGACCCAGTACTTC.

The chain carries TRBV2 and TRBJ2-1, with D possibly being TRBD1 (6 bases). The germline CDR1 and CDR2 sequences are SNHLY and FYNNEI. V shed 5 bases and J shed 5 bases, with 13 bases lying between them. The CDR3 is made up of 14 amino acids. As DNA, the CDR3 is TGTGCCAGCAGTCCGGGCGAGGGGGACAATGAGCAGTTCTTC. It specifies CASSPGEGDNEQFF.

In this sample, this clonotype turned up a few times. This chain connects TRBV13 to TRBJ2-1, with 11 bases identical to TRBD2. Germline CDR1 reads PRHDT; CDR2 reads FYEKMQ (reference sequence). This CDR3 has 16 amino acids. J was trimmed by 7 bases and V by 1 base; bases with no gene match: 6. DNA for the CDR3: TGTGCCAGCAGCTTAGAATTTAGCGGGAGGGTTAATGAGCAGTTCTTC. This gives the protein CASSLEFSGRVNEQFF. Drawing the rest from reference TRBV13 and TRBJ2-1, the complete variable domain is AAGVIQSPRHLIKEKRETATLKCYPIPRHDTVYWYQQGPGQDPQFLISFYEKMQSDKGSIPDRFSAQQFSDYHSELNMSSLELGDSALYFCASSLEFSGRVNEQFFGPGTRLTVL.

The genes are TRBV7-2 and TRBJ2-3, with 11 nucleotides matching TRBD2. CDR1 SGHTA and CDR2 FQGNSA come from the germline V gene. The CDR3 totals 16 residues. The ends lost 5 bases at V and 2 bases at J; junction bases unmatched: 6. The CDR3 loop reads CASSGIAGGVTDTQYF. The CDR3 DNA is TGTGCCAGCAGCGGGATAGCGGGAGGGGTCACAGATACGCAGTATTTT.

This clonotype was seen only a few times. The V gene is TRBV6-1, the J gene TRBJ2-3; D call uncertain. Germline V CDR1 and CDR2: MNHNS, SASEGT. V was shortened by 4 bases and J by 0 bases, with 5 bases between the two germline ends. The CDR3 totals 13 residues. CDR3 coding DNA: TGTGCCAGCAGTGCCCTTAGCACAGATACGCAGTATTTT. Protein: CASSALSTDTQYF.

The chain carries TRBV11-2 and TRBJ2-1, with 8 bases identical to TRBD2. CDR1 and CDR2 (germline): SGHAT, FQNNGV. V shed 3 bases and J 3 bases; nucleotides not matched to a gene: 4. The CDR3 has 15 amino acids. The CDR3 coding sequence is TGTGCCAGCAGCTTCCTAGCGGGTAGCTACAATGAGCAGTTCTTC. This codes for CASSFLAGSYNEQFF.

This clonotype was counted many times. The chain carries TRBV28 and TRBJ1-5; tentatively, D is TRBD1 (5 bases). Trimming removed 5 bases from V and 1 base from J, with 15 bases in between. CDR3 length: 16 residues. The germline gives CDR1 MDHEN, CDR2 SYDVKM. DNA for the CDR3: TGTGCCAGCAGTCGCTGGAAGGGGCTGAGCAATCAGCCCCAGCATTTT. This gives the protein CASSRWKGLSNQPQHF.

The gene calls are TRBV18 and TRBJ2-3; D gene unclear. Trimming stripped 3 bases from V and 3 bases from J, with 7 bases between. The CDR3 covers 13 residues. The germline CDR1 and CDR2 sequences are KGHSH and LQKENI. The CDR3: CASSPVDTDTQYF. In DNA, the CDR3 is TGTGCCAGCTCACCGGTCGATACAGATACGCAGTATTTT.

The rearrangement uses TRBV20-1 and TRBJ2-7; 8 bases agree with TRBD2. V shed 3 bases and J 1 base; nucleotides not matched to a gene: 5. There are 14 residues in the CDR3. The germline CDR1 and CDR2 sequences are DFQATT and SNEGSKA (reference sequence). This chain's CDR3 is CSASATSGSYEQYF. The DNA for the CDR3 is TGCAGTGCTAGTGCTACTAGCGGATCCTACGAGCAGTACTTC.

The chain employs TRBV6-5 and TRBJ1-5; D is uncertain. V was clipped by 5 bases and J by 5 bases, with 10 bases between them. The CDR3 consists of 13 residues. Germline V gene data show CDR1 as MNHEY and CDR2 as SVGAGI. CDR3 sequence: CASSPLGYQPQHF. The DNA for the CDR3 is TGTGCCAGCAGTCCTTTAGGGTATCAGCCCCAGCATTTT.

The genes are TRBV30 and TRBJ1-1; D is perhaps TRBD1 (6 bases). The CDR3 has 14 amino acids. CDR1 and CDR2 from the germline V gene are GTSNPN and SVGIG (reference sequence). Trimming removed 4 bases from V and 6 bases from J, with 18 bases in between. The CDR3 protein is CAWKVGRGSAEAFF. The CDR3 DNA sequence: TGTGCCTGGAAAGTCGGCAGGGGAAGTGCTGAAGCTTTCTTT. The entire variable domain, with the rest obtained from reference TRBV30 and TRBJ1-1, is as follows: SQTIHQWPATLVQPVGSPLSLECTVEGTSNPNLYWYRQAAGRGLQLLFYSVGIGQISSEVPQNLSASRPQDRQFILSSKKLLLSDSGFYLCAWKVGRGSAEAFFGQGTRLTVV.